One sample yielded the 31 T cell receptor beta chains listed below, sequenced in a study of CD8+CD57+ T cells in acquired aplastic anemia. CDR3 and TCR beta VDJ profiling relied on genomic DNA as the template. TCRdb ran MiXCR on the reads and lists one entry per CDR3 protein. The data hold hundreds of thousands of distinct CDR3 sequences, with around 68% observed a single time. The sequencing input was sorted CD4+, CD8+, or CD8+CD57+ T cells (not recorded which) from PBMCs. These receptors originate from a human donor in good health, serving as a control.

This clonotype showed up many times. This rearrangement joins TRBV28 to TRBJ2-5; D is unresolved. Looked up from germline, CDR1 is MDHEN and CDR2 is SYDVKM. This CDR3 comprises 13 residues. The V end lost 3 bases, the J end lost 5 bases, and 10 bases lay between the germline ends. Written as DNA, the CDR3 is TGTGCCAGCAGTTTCTCGCGAGCGGAGACCCAGTACTTC. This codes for CASSFSRAETQYF.

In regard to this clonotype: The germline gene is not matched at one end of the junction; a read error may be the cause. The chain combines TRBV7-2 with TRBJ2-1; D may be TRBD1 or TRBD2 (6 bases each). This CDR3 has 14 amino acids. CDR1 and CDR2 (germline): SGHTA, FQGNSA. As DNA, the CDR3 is TGTGCCAGCAGCTTATCAAGGGGGGTAAAACTGTTTTTTTTC. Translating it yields CASSLSRGVKLFFF.

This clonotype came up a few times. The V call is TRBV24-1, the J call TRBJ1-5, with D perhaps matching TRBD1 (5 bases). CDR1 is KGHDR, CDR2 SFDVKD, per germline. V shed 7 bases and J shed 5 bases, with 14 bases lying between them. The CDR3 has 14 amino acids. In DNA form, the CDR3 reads TGTGCCACCAGCGACTCGGGGCAGGATCAGCCCCAGCATTTT. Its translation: CATSDSGQDQPQHF.

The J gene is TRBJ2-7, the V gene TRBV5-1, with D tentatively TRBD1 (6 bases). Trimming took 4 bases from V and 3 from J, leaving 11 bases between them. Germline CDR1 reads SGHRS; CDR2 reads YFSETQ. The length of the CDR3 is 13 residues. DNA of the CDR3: TGCGCCAGCAGCCAGGGGACATACTACGAGCAGTACTTC. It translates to CASSQGTYYEQYF.

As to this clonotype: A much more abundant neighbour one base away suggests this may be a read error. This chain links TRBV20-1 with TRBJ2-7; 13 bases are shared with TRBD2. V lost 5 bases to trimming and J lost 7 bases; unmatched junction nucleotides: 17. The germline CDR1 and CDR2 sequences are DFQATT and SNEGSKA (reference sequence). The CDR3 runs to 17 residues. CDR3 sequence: CSARTSGGPSSYNEQYF. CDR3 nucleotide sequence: TGCAGTGCTCGGACTAGCGGGGGACCGAGCTCCTACAATGAGCAGTACTTC.

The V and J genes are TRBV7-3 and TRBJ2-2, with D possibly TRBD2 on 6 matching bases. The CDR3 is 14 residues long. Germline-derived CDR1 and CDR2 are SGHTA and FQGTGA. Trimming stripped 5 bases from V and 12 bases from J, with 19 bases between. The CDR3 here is CASSQSSGPGQLFF. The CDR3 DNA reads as TGTGCCAGCAGCCAGAGTAGCGGTCCTGGCCAGCTGTTTTTT.

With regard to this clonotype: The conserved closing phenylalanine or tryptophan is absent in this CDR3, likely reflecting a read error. The CDR3 loop reads CASTGQGDTQYV. As DNA, the CDR3 is TGTGCCAGCACCGGACAGGGAGATACGCAGTATGTT. This chain connects TRBV7-9 to TRBJ2-3; 8 bases match TRBD1. Losses at the gene ends were 7 bases for V and 5 bases for J; bases not matched to a gene: 2. From germline, CDR1 is SEHNR and CDR2 FQNEAQ (reference sequence). The CDR3 is made up of 12 amino acids.

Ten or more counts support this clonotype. CDR3 amino acids: CASSERGSDSYTF. CDR3 nucleotides: TGTGCCAGCAGTGAAAGGGGTTCGGATAGCTACACCTTC. The genes are TRBV6-1 and TRBJ1-2, with a weak D call TRBD1 (5 bases). V was clipped by 2 bases and J by 9 bases, with 13 bases between them. CDR1 is MNHNS, CDR2 SASEGT, per germline. CDR3 length equals 13 residues.

As DNA, the CDR3 is TGCGCCAGCAGCACCGTAGCTCAGGGTAATTCACCCCTCCACTTT. Amino acids: CASSTVAQGNSPLHF. The V and J genes are TRBV5-1 and TRBJ1-6, with D tentatively TRBD1 (5 bases). The CDR3 has 15 residues. The V end was cut by 4 bases, the J end by 6 bases, with 14 bases between. CDR1 and CDR2 from the germline V gene are SGHRS and YFSETQ. The whole variable domain, filled in from reference TRBV5-1 and TRBJ1-6, reads KAGVTQTPRYLIKTRGQQVTLSCSPISGHRSVSWYQQTPGQGLQFLFEYFSETQRNKGNFPGRFSGRQFSNSRSEMNVSTLELGDSALYLCASSTVAQGNSPLHFGNGTRLTVT.

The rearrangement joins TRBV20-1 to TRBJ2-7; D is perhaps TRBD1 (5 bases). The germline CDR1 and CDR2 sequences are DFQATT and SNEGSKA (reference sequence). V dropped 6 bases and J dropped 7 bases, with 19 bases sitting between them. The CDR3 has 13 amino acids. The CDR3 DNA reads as TGCAGTGCGACGGTTGGGGCCGCTGAAGAGCAGTACTTC. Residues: CSATVGAAEEQYF.

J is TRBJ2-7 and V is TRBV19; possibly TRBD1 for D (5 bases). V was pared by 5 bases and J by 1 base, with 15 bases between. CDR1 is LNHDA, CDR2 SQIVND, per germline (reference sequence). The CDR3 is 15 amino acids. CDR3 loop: CASSRQPIPSYEQYF. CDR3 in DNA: TGTGCCAGTAGTCGACAGCCGATACCTTCCTACGAGCAGTACTTC. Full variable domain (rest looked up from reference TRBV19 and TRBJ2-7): DGGITQSPKYLFRKEGQNVTLSCEQNLNHDAMYWYRQDPGQGLRLIYYSQIVNDFQKGDIAEGYSVSREKKESFPLTVTSAQKNPTAFYLCASSRQPIPSYEQYFGPGTRLTVT.

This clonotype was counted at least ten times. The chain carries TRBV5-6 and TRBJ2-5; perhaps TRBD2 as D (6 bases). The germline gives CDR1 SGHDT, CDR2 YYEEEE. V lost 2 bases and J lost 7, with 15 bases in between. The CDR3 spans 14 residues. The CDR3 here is CASSLGTGRGTQYF. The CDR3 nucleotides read TGTGCCAGCAGCTTAGGGACTGGAAGGGGGACCCAGTACTTC.

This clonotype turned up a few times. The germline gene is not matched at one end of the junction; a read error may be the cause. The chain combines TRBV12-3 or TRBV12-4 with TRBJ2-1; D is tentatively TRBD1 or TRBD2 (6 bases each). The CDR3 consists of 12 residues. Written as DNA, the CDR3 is TGTGCCAGCGGTTTATCCGGACAGTGGGAGGACTTC. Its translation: CASGLSGQWEDF.

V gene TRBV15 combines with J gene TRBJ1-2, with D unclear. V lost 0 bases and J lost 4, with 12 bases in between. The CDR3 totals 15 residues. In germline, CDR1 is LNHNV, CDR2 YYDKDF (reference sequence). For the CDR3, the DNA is TGTGCCACCAGCAGAGAGAGCCCAAGATTCTATGGCTACACCTTC. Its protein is CATSRESPRFYGYTF.

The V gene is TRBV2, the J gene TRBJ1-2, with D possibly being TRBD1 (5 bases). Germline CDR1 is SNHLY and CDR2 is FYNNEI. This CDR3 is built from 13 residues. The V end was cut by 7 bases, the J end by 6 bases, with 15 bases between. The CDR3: CASMFGGDHGYTF. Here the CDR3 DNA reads TGTGCCAGCATGTTCGGGGGTGACCATGGCTACACCTTC. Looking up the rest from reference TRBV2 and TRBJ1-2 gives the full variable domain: EPEVTQTPSHQVTQMGQEVILRCVPISNHLYFYWYRQILGQKVEFLVSFYNNEISEKSEIFDDQFSVERPDGSNFTLKIRSTKLEDSAMYFCASMFGGDHGYTFGSGTRLTVV.

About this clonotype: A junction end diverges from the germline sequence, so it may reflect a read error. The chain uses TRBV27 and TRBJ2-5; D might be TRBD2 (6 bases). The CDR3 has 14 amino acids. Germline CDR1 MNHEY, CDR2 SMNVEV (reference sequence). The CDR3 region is CAGSLSGGQETQYF. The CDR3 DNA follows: TGTGCCGGCAGTTTATCTGGGGGGCAAGAGACCCAGTACTTC.

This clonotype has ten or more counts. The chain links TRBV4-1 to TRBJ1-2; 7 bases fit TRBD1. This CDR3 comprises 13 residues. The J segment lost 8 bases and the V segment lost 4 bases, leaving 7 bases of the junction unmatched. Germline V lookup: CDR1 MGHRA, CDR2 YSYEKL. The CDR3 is CASSPTGAAGYTF. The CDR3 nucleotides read TGCGCCAGCAGCCCCACAGGGGCCGCGGGCTACACCTTC.

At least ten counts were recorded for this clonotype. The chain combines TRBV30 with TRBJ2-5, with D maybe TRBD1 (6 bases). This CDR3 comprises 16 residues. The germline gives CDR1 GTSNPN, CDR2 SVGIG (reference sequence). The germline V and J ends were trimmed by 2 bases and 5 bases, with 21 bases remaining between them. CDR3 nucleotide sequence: TGTGCCTGGAGTAAAATGACGGCCAGGGGAACGGAGACCCAGTACTTC. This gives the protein CAWSKMTARGTETQYF.

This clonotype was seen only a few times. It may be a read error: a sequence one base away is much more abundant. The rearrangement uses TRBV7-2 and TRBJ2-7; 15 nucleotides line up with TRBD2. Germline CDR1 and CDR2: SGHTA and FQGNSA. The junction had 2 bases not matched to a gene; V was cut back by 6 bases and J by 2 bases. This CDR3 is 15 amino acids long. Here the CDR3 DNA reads TGTGCCAGCAGGTGGACTAGCGGGGGGGCCTACGAGCAGTACTTC. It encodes CASRWTSGGAYEQYF.

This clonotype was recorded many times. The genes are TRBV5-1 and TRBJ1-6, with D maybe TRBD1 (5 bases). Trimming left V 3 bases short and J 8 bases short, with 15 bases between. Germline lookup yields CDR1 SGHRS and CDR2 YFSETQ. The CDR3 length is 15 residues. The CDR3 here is CASSSDGGTDSPLHF. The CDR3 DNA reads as TGCGCCAGCAGCTCCGACGGGGGGACGGATTCACCCCTCCACTTT. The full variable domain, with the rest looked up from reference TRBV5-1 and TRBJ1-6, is KAGVTQTPRYLIKTRGQQVTLSCSPISGHRSVSWYQQTPGQGLQFLFEYFSETQRNKGNFPGRFSGRQFSNSRSEMNVSTLELGDSALYLCASSSDGGTDSPLHFGNGTRLTVT.

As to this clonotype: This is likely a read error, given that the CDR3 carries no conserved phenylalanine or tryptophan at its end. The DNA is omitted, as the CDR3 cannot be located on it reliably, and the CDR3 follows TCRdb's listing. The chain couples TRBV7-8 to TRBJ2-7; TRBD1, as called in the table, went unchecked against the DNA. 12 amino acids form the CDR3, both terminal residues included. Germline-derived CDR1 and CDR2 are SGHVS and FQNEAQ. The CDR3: CASSSGGYEQSQ.

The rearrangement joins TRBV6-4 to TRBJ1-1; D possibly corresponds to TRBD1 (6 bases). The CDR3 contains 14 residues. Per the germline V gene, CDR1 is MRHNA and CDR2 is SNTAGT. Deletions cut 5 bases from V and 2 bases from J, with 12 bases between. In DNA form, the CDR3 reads TGTGCCAGCAGTAACACGGACAGAAACACTGAAGCTTTCTTT. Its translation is CASSNTDRNTEAFF.

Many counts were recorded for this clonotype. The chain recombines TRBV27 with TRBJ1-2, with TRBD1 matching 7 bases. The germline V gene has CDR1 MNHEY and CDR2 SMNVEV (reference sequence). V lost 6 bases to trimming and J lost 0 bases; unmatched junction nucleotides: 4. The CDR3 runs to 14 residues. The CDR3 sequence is CASRRGGANYGYTF. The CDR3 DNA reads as TGTGCCAGCAGGAGAGGGGGCGCTAACTATGGCTACACCTTC.

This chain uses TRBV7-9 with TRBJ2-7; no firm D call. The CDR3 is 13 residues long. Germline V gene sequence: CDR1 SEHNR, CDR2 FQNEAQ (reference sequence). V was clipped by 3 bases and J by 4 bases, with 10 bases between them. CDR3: CASSFGPCYEQYF. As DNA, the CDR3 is TGTGCCAGCAGCTTCGGGCCTTGTTACGAGCAGTACTTC.

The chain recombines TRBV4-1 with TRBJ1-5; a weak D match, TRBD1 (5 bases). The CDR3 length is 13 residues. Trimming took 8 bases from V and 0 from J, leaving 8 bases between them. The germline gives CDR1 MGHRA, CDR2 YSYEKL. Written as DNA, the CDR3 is TGCGCCAGCGCACAGGCTAGCAATCAGCCCCAGCATTTT. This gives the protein CASAQASNQPQHF.

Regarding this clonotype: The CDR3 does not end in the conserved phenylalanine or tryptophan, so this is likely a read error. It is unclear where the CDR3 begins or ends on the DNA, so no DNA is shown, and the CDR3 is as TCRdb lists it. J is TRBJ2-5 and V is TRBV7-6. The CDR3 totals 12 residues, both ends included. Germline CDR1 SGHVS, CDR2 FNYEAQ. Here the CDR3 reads CASSHASFSYYS.

The CDR3 coding sequence is TGTGCCAGCAGCGTAGTGAGGGGGGGGTTTCCGAACACCGGGGAGCTGTTTTTT. It translates to CASSVVRGGFPNTGELFF. The chain links TRBV9 to TRBJ2-2; TRBD2 is a possible D gene (7 bases). CDR3 size: 18 residues. Germline CDR1 SGDLS, CDR2 YYNGEE. V shed 0 bases and J shed 0 bases, with 15 bases lying between them. Looking up the rest from reference TRBV9 and TRBJ2-2 gives the full variable domain: DSGVTQTPKHLITATGQRVTLRCSPRSGDLSVYWYQQSLDQGLQFLIQYYNGEERAKGNILERFSAQQFPDLHSELNLSSLELGDSALYFCASSVVRGGFPNTGELFFGEGSRLTVL.

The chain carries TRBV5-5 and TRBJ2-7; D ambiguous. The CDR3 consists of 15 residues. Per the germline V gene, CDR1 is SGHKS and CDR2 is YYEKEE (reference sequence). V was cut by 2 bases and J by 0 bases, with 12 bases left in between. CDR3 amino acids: CASSLGPGGSYEQYF. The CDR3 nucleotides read TGTGCCAGCAGCTTAGGCCCAGGCGGCTCCTACGAGCAGTACTTC.

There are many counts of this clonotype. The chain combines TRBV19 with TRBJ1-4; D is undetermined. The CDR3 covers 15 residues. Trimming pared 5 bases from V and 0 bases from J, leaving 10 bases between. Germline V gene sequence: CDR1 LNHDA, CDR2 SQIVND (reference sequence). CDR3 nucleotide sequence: TGTGCCAGTAGTTCACAGCGGGCAACTAATGAAAAACTGTTTTTT. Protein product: CASSSQRATNEKLFF.

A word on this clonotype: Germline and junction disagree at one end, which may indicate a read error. The CDR3 spells CASRPTGTGANVLSF. CDR3 DNA: TGTGCCAGCAGGCCGACAGGGACTGGGGCCAACGTGCTGTCTTTC. V is TRBV7-2 and J is TRBJ2-6, with a tentative D call TRBD1 (7 bases). The CDR3 length is 15 residues. In germline, CDR1 is SGHTA, CDR2 FQGNSA.

Written as DNA, the CDR3 is TGTGCCAGCAGCTACCGACGGGGGCAGCCCCAGCATTTT. As protein: CASSYRRGQPQHF. V and J are TRBV5-4 and TRBJ1-5; D perhaps matches TRBD1 (5 bases). Germline V lookup: CDR1 SGHNT, CDR2 YYREEE (reference sequence). Trimming pared 3 bases from V and 7 bases from J, leaving 11 bases between. The CDR3 spans 13 residues.